This TCR beta chain is drawn from a study of blood T cell repertoires in COVID-19. Study in general: Sites across the United States, Italy and Spain contributed samples from acute and convalescent COVID-19. T cells, B-cell-depleted T cells, or PBMCs provided the cDNA or gDNA that served as material.

Per the germline V gene, CDR1 is MDHEN and CDR2 is SYDVKM. The V and J ends lost 7 bases and 8 bases respectively, with 20 bases between them. The CDR3 consists of 14 residues. Original methodology: Using reference gene primer amplification, nucleated cell counts were estimated. Assay: immunoSEQ multiplex PCR; the TCRdb copy retains only in-frame clones and omits some. V and J calls and clone size are copied from that table; D and trimming were computed from the DNA. This repertoire shows roughly 74,000 clones, 84% found once; its top ten account for less than 45%. V is TRBV28 and J is TRBJ1-2; D is possibly TRBD1 (6 bases). The clonotype was recovered from a man aged 65 to 79 with acute or convalescent COVID-19. The sequenced sample was peripheral blood. CDR3: CASTLSRGLGGYTF. Here the CDR3 DNA reads TGTGCCAGCACCCTAAGCAGGGGCCTGGGGGGCTACACCTTC.